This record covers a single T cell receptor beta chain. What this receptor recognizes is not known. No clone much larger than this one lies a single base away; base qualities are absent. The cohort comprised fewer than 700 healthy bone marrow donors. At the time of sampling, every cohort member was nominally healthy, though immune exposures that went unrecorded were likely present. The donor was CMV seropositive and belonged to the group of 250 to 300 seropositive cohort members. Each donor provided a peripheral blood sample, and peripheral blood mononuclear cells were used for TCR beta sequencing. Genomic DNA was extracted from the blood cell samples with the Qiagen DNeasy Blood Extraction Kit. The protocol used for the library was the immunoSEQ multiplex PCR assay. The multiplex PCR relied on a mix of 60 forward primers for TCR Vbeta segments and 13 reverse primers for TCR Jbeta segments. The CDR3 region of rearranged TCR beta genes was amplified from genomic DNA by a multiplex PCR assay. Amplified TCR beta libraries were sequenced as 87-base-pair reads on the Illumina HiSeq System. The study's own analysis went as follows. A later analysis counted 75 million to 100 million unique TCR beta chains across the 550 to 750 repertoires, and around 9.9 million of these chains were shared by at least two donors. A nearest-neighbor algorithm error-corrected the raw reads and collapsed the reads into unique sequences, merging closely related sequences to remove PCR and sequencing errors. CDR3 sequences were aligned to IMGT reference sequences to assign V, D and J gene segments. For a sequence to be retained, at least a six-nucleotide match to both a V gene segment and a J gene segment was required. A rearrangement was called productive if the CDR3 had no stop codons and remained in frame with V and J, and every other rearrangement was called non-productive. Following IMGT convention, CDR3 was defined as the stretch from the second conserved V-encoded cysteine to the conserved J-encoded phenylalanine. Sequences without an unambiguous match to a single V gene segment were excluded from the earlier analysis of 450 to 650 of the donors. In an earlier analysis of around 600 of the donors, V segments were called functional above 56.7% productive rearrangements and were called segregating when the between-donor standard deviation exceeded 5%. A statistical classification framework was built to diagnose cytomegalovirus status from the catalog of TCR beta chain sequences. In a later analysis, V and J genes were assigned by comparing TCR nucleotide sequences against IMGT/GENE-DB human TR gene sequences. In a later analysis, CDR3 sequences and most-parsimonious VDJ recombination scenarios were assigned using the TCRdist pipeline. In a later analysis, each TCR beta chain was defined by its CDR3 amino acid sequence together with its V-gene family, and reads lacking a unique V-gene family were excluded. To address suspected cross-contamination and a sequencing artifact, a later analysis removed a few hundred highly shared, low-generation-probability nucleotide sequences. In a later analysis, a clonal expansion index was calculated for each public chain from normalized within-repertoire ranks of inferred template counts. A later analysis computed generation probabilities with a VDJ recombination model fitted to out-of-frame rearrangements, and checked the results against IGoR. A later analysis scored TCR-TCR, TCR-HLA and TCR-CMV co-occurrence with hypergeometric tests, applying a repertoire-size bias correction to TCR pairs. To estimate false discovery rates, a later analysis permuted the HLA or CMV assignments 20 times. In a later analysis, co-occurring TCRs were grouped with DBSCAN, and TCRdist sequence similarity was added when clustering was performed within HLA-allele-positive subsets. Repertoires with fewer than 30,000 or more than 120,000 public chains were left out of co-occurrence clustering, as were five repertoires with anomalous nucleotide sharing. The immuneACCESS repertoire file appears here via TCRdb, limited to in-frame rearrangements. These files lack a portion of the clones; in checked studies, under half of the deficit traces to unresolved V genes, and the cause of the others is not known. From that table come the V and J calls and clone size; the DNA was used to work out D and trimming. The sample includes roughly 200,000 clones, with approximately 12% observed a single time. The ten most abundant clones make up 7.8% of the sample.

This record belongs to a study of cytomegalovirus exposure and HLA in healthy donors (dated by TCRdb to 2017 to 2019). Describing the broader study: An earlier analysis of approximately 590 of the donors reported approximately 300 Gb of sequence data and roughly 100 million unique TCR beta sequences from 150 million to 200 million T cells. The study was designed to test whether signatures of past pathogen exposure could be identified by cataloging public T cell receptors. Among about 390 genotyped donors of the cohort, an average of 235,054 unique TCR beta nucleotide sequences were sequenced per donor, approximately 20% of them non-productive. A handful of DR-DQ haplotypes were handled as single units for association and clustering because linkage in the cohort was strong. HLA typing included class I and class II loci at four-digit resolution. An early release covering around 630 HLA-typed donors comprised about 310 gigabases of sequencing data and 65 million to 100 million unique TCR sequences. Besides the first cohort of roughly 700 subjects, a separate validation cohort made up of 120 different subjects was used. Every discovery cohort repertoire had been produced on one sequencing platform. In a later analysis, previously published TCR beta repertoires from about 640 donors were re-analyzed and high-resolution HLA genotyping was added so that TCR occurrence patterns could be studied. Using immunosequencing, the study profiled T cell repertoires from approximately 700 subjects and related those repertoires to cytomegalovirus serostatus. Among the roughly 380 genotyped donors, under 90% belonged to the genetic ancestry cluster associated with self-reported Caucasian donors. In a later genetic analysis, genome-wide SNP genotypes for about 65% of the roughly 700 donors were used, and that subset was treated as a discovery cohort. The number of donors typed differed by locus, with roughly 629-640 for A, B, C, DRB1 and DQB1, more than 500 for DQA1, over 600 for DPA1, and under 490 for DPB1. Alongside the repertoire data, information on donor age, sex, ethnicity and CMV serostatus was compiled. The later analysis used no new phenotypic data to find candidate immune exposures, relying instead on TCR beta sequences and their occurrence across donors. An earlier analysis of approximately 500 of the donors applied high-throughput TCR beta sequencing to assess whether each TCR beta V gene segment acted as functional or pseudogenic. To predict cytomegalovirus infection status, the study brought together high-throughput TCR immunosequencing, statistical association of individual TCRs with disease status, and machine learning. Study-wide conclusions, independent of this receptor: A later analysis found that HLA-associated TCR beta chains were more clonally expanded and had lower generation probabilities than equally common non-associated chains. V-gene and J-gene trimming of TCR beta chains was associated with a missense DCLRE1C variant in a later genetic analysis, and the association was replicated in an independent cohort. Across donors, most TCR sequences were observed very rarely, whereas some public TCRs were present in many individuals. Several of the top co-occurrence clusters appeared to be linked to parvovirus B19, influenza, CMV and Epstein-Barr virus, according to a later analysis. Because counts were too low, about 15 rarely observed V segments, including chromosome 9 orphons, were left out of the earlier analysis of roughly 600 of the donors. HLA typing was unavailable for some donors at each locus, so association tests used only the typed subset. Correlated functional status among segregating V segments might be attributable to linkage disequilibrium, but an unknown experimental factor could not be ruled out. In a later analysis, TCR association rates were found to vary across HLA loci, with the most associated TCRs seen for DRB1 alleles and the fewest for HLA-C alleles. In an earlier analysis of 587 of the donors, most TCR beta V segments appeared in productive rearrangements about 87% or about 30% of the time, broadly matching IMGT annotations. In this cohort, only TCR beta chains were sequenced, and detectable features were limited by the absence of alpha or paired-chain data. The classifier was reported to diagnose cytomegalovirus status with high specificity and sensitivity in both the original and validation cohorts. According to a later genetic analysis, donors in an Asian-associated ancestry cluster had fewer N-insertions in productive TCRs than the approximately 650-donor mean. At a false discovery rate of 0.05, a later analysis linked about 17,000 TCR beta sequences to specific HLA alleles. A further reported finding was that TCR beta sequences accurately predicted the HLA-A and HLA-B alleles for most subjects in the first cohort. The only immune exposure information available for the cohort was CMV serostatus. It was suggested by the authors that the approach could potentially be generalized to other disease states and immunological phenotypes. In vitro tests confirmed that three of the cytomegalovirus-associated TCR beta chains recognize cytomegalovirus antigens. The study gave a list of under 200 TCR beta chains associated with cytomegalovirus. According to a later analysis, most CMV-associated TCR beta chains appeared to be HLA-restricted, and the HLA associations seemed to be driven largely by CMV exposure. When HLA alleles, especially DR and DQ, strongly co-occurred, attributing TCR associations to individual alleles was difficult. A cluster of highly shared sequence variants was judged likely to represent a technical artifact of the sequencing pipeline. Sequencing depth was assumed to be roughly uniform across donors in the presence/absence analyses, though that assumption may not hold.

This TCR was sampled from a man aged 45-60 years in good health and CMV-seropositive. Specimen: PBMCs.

DNA sequence: TGTGCCAGCAGCCCCCAAGGGTCTCAGGGGCGCGAGCAGTACTTC. Its protein reads: CASSPQGSQGREQYF. The chain couples TRBV7-2 to TRBJ2-7; 6 matching bases give a weak D call of TRBD1. The CDR3 runs 15 amino acids, cysteine and phenylalanine included. CDR3 DNA is the only sequence kept; it has 45 bases, read in frame from the first base. The trim is 5 bases for V and 6 bases for J, with a gap of 20 bases between the germline ends. CDR1 and CDR2 are read off the germline V gene as SGHTA and FQGNSA.